These 29 T cell receptor beta chains share one sample of origin, sequenced in a study of vaccination effects on CD4 cells after COVID-19. The culture ran for 10 days before CD4+ T cells were isolated. Either the mRNA-1273 or the BNT162b2 vaccine was given to participants as two doses. Their target antigens are unknown. Profiled with immunoSEQ multiplex PCR; TCRdb holds only in-frame clones, not every one. The sample yields more than 60,000 clones, about 74% seen once. Sequences were derived from CD4+ T cells from PBMCs cultured without peptide, sampled after COVID-19 vaccination. Source of these receptors: a human donor who received a COVID-19 vaccine.

The rearrangement links TRBV6-1 to TRBJ1-5; the D gene is possibly TRBD1 (6 bases). Germline lookup yields CDR1 MNHNS and CDR2 SASEGT. The CDR3 totals 15 residues. Trimming left V 3 bases short and J 4 bases short, with 13 bases between. CDR3 amino acids: CASSEEGTGNQPQHF. The CDR3 region has the DNA TGTGCCAGCAGTGAGGAAGGCACAGGGAATCAGCCCCAGCATTTT.

This clone was seen more than once but under ten times. This rearrangement joins TRBV7-2 to TRBJ1-2; D remains unclear. With 5 bases removed from V and 4 bases from J, the gap between germline ends came to 14 bases. Germline assignment: CDR1 SGHTA and CDR2 FQGNSA. The CDR3 consists of 14 residues. CDR3 nucleotides: TGTGCCAGCAGCCTTCGGGAGGACGGCTATGGCTACACCTTC. It is translated as CASSLREDGYGYTF.

The chain links TRBV24-1 to TRBJ2-7; a possible D gene is TRBD1 (6 bases). V shed 7 bases and J shed 2 bases, with 17 bases lying between them. Germline V CDR1 and CDR2: KGHDR, SFDVKD. The CDR3 consists of 15 residues. The CDR3 spells CATSLLTGAPYEQYV. The CDR3 DNA reads TGTGCCACCAGCCTTTTGACAGGCGCGCCCTACGAGCAGTACGTC.

The chain is built from TRBV27 and TRBJ1-5; 8 nucleotides line up with TRBD1. This CDR3 is 14 amino acids long. Per the germline V gene, CDR1 is MNHEY and CDR2 is SMNVEV (reference sequence). The ends lost 5 bases at V and 6 bases at J; junction bases unmatched: 6. The chain's CDR3 is CASSLRGLGQPQHF. The DNA of the CDR3 is TGTGCCAGCAGTCTCAGGGGGCTCGGTCAGCCCCAGCATTTT.

This chain uses TRBV6-5 with TRBJ1-5; the match to TRBD1 covers 9 bases. The trim removed 6 bases at V and 3 bases at J, leaving 6 bases unmatched. Germline V CDR1 and CDR2: MNHEY, SVGAGI. This CDR3 spans 15 amino acids. This CDR3 reads CASSHRQGDNQPQHF. CDR3 nucleotides: TGTGCCAGCAGCCACCGACAGGGGGACAATCAGCCCCAGCATTTT.

This chain uses TRBV30 with TRBJ1-6; D is undetermined. Germline lookup yields CDR1 GTSNPN and CDR2 SVGIG (reference sequence). The CDR3 runs 14 residues. CDR3 coding DNA: TGTGCTGGAACGGAGGTGAGCGTCGATTCACCCCTCCACTTT. It translates to CAGTEVSVDSPLHF.

This clone has more than one count but fewer than ten. The chain joins TRBV3-1 (or the pseudogene TRBV3-2) to TRBJ1-5; 7 bases agree with TRBD1. V shed 3 bases, J shed 3 bases, and the junction held 5 bases outside the gene matches. CDR1 and CDR2 (germline): LGHDT, YNNKEL (reference sequence). This CDR3 contains 15 residues. CDR3 amino acids: CASSQGQLFNQPQHF. The CDR3 DNA follows: TGTGCCAGCAGCCAGGGACAGTTATTCAATCAGCCCCAGCATTTT.

The chain joins TRBV28 to TRBJ2-5, with D possibly TRBD1 on 6 matching bases. CDR3 size: 15 residues. Germline V CDR1 and CDR2: MDHEN, SYDVKM. Between the trimmed V and J ends, which lost 6 bases and 7 bases, there was a span of 21 bases. The CDR3, as DNA: TGTGCCAGCAGCAGCACCAGGACAGCTCCGGGGACCCAGTACTTC. Its protein is CASSSTRTAPGTQYF.

The chain is built from TRBV5-1 and TRBJ1-2, with TRBD1 as a possible D gene (5 bases). The CDR3 is 15 residues long. V lost 0 bases and J lost 3, with 12 bases in between. Germline V gene lookup returns CDR1 SGHRS and CDR2 YFSETQ. CDR3 DNA: TGCGCCAGCAGCTTGGGGCAGGGAGCGGACTATGGCTACACCTTC. Amino acid sequence: CASSLGQGADYGYTF.

The chain uses TRBV6-5 and TRBJ2-1, with TRBD1 matching over 7 bases. The V gene end was trimmed by 7 bases and the J gene end by 9 bases; junction bases not matched to a gene: 9. Germline V gives CDR1 MNHEY, CDR2 SVGAGI. The CDR3 runs to 13 residues. The CDR3 DNA reads TGTGCCAGCACCCAAGACAGGGATGGTGAGCAGTTCTTC. This sequence encodes CASTQDRDGEQFF.

This clone was counted between two and nine times. The V and J genes are TRBV18 and TRBJ2-5, with TRBD1 as a possible D gene (6 bases). With 5 bases removed from V and 4 bases from J, the gap between germline ends came to 23 bases. The germline gives CDR1 KGHSH, CDR2 LQKENI. This CDR3 is 17 amino acids long. This CDR3 reads CASSGGEQGLKGETQYF. The CDR3 region has the DNA TGTGCCAGCTCAGGGGGAGAACAGGGTCTGAAGGGAGAGACCCAGTACTTC.

This clone was found once. The chain carries TRBV6-5 and TRBJ2-5, with 7 bases identical to TRBD1. The trim removed 4 bases at V and 3 bases at J, leaving 11 bases unmatched. The germline V gene encodes CDR1 MNHEY and CDR2 SVGAGI. The CDR3 has 16 residues. The CDR3 DNA follows: TGTGCCAGCAGTTGGACGACCACCGGGACAGAAGAGACCCAGTACTTC. Residues: CASSWTTTGTEETQYF.

The chain recombines TRBV19 with TRBJ1-4; D perhaps matches TRBD1 (5 bases). CDR1 and CDR2 from the germline V gene are LNHDA and SQIVND (reference sequence). The V and J ends lost 3 bases and 2 bases respectively, with 16 bases between them. The CDR3 is made up of 17 amino acids. The DNA of the CDR3 is TGTGCCAGTAGTATTCAGGGCCTCCGGGGCACTAATGAAAAACTGTTTTTT. The encoded protein is CASSIQGLRGTNEKLFF. Together with reference TRBV19 and TRBJ1-4, the CDR3 gives the full variable domain: DGGITQSPKYLFRKEGQNVTLSCEQNLNHDAMYWYRQDPGQGLRLIYYSQIVNDFQKGDIAEGYSVSREKKESFPLTVTSAQKNPTAFYLCASSIQGLRGTNEKLFFGSGTQLSVL.

In its sample, this clone was seen a few times. The chain carries TRBV19 and TRBJ1-5; 7 nucleotides match TRBD1. The CDR3 sequence is 17 residues long. The germline V gene encodes CDR1 LNHDA and CDR2 SQIVND (reference sequence). After removal of 8 bases from V and 2 bases from J, the junction contained 15 bases not matched to a gene. The CDR3 nucleotides are TGTGCCAGTCGACAACAGCACAGGGGATCTGGCAATCAGCCCCAGCATTTT. It translates to CASRQQHRGSGNQPQHF.

This clone was detected only once. V gene TRBV19 combines with J gene TRBJ1-3; tentatively, D is TRBD1 (5 bases). Deletions cut 2 bases from V and 1 base from J, with 18 bases between. This CDR3 has 18 amino acids. Germline CDR1 and CDR2: LNHDA and SQIVND (reference sequence). The CDR3 DNA reads TGTGCCAGTAGTATAACAGCTGTGGGGGGTTTGTCTGGAAACACCATATATTTT. The encoded protein is CASSITAVGGLSGNTIYF.

The chain carries TRBV2 and TRBJ2-1; D gene ambiguous. The CDR3 covers 13 residues. Trimming shortened V by 0 bases and J by 10 bases, and 10 bases separated the two germline ends. From germline, CDR1 is SNHLY and CDR2 FYNNEI. Here the CDR3 DNA reads TGTGCCAGCAGTGAAGCCCAGGCGACAGAGCAGTTCTTC. It is translated as CASSEAQATEQFF.

The chain uses TRBV7-2 and TRBJ2-5, with 11 positions matching TRBD2. Germline V gives CDR1 SGHTA, CDR2 FQGNSA. The V segment lost 5 bases and the J segment 5 bases; nucleotides outside the gene matches: 10. The CDR3 runs 16 residues. The CDR3 bases are TGTGCCAGCAGCCAACGTAGCGGGGGGGCAGGGGAGACCCAGTACTTC. This codes for CASSQRSGGAGETQYF.

V is TRBV6-5 and J is TRBJ1-2, with D maybe TRBD1 (6 bases). CDR1 and CDR2 (germline): MNHEY, SVGAGI. The CDR3 has 13 residues. The V end lost 2 bases, the J end lost 8 bases, and 12 bases lay between the germline ends. CDR3 sequence reads: CASSYGRGLGYTF. In DNA form, the CDR3 reads TGTGCCAGCAGTTACGGGAGGGGGTTGGGCTACACCTTC.

CDR3 sequence: CAISERQGAANSPLHF. The CDR3 DNA reads as TGTGCCATCAGTGAACGACAGGGGGCCGCTAATTCACCCCTCCACTTT. The chain employs TRBV10-3 and TRBJ1-6, with 10 bases that match TRBD1. Germline CDR1 and CDR2: ENHRY and SYGVKD. The ends lost 3 bases at V and 6 bases at J; junction bases unmatched: 5. This CDR3 comprises 16 residues.

This chain connects TRBV7-7 to TRBJ2-1; 9 positions agree with TRBD1. The CDR3 runs 15 residues. Trimming took 3 bases from V and 2 from J; bases not matched to a gene: 2. Per germline, CDR1 SSHAT and CDR2 FNYEAQ (reference sequence). CDR3 in DNA: TGTGCCAGCAGCTTGGGGACAGGGACCTACAATGAGCAGTTCTTC. Its translation: CASSLGTGTYNEQFF.

The chain has TRBV5-1 and TRBJ2-7; D might be TRBD1 (7 bases). This CDR3 spans 13 amino acids. V lost 5 bases, J lost 7 bases, and 16 bases lay in between. Germline V gene sequence: CDR1 SGHRS, CDR2 YFSETQ. The CDR3 nucleotides are TGCGCCAGCAGGGCGGGACAGACTGGAGAGCAGTACGTC. The encoded protein is CASRAGQTGEQYV.

The chain links TRBV29-1 to TRBJ2-2, with 12 bases lining up with TRBD1. Unmatched junction bases numbered 7, after V lost 6 bases and J lost 5 bases. Germline V gene lookup returns CDR1 SQVTM and CDR2 ANQGSEA. The CDR3 has 15 amino acids. The CDR3 reads CSVLGTGGGTGELFF. CDR3 DNA sequence: TGCAGCGTCCTCGGGACAGGGGGCGGGACCGGGGAGCTGTTTTTT.

The chain carries TRBV5-1 and TRBJ1-3; maybe TRBD1 (6 bases). The CDR3 spans 15 residues. The germline V gene has CDR1 SGHRS and CDR2 YFSETQ. V gave up 2 bases and J gave up 2 bases, with 11 bases separating them. In nucleotides, the CDR3 is TGCGCCAGCAGCTTTTCATCAGGGGCTGGAAACACCATATATTTT. It codes for CASSFSSGAGNTIYF.

The V gene is TRBV4-1, the J gene TRBJ2-1; 7 bases map to TRBD1. This CDR3 is 16 amino acids long. Trimming took 0 bases from V and 7 from J; bases not matched to a gene: 9. The germline V gene encodes CDR1 MGHRA and CDR2 YSYEKL. The CDR3 region has the DNA TGCGCCAGCAGCCAAGATGACAGGGACCATTTTAATGAGCAGTTCTTC. Amino acids: CASSQDDRDHFNEQFF.

The CDR3 DNA sequence: TGCGCCAGCAGCCCCGCTAGCGGGGAAATTTTCGAAAAGACCCAGTACTTC. The encoded protein is CASSPASGEIFEKTQYF. This rearrangement joins TRBV4-1 to TRBJ2-5; 9 bases line up with TRBD2. V lost 4 bases to trimming and J lost 6 bases; unmatched junction nucleotides: 15. This CDR3 has 17 residues. Germline V gives CDR1 MGHRA, CDR2 YSYEKL.

The chain employs TRBV5-1 and TRBJ2-5, with 9 bases that match TRBD2. V was clipped by 6 bases and J by 2 bases; unmatched bases: 5. The germline V gene encodes CDR1 SGHRS and CDR2 YFSETQ. There are 14 residues in the CDR3. CDR3 region: CASTLSGGQETQYF. The CDR3 bases are TGCGCCAGCACCCTTAGCGGGGGACAAGAGACCCAGTACTTC.

V gene TRBV2 combines with J gene TRBJ1-6; D call uncertain. Germline loops: CDR1 SNHLY, CDR2 FYNNEI. The CDR3 runs 12 residues. V dropped 4 bases and J dropped 10 bases, with 8 bases sitting between them. This CDR3 reads CASSAFGSPLHF. The CDR3 DNA is TGTGCCAGCAGTGCCTTTGGGTCACCCCTCCACTTT.

This rearrangement joins TRBV5-6 to TRBJ1-1; 7 nucleotides match TRBD1. The CDR3 contains 14 residues. The V gene's germline CDR1 is SGHDT and CDR2 YYEEEE. The V and J ends lost 3 bases and 2 bases, in that order; junction bases with no gene match: 4. CDR3 nucleotides: TGTGCCAGCAGCTCCAGGGGGTTCAACACTGAAGCTTTCTTT. This sequence encodes CASSSRGFNTEAFF.

CDR3 DNA sequence: TGTGCCAGCAGCTTAAGTTTCGATCTTCGCTCTGGGGCCAACGTCCTGACTTTC. It is translated as CASSLSFDLRSGANVLTF. The chain links TRBV7-3 to TRBJ2-6, with unresolved D. Germline assignment: CDR1 SGHTA and CDR2 FQGTGA. The CDR3 has 18 residues. Trimming cost V 1 base and J 0 bases, with 13 bases left between them. The whole variable domain, remainder taken from reference TRBV7-3 and TRBJ2-6, is GAGVSQTPSNKVTEKGKYVELRCDPISGHTALYWYRQSLGQGPEFLIYFQGTGAADDSGLPNDRFFAVRPEGSVSTLKIQRTERGDSAVYLCASSLSFDLRSGANVLTFGAGSRLTVL.